This T cell receptor beta chain was sequenced in a study of T cells in Graves' hyperthyroidism and ophthalmopathy. Trimming removed 1 base at V and 3 bases at J, with 12 bases between. The germline gives CDR1 SEHNR, CDR2 FQNEAQ (reference sequence). CDR3 length: 15 residues. From RNA transcripts, TCR beta CDR3 regions were amplified. A set of HTBI primers served as the primers for a first-round RT-PCR of the TCR CDR3. TCRdb passed the multiplex PCR reads through MiXCR, listing each CDR3 protein once. This sample has about 52,000 distinct CDR3 sequences; 48% occur once, and the top ten carry 8% to 10%.

The rearrangement joins TRBV7-9 to TRBJ1-1; D is perhaps TRBD1 (5 bases). The sequenced sample consisted of blood. The sequence derives from a woman aged 45-60 years with Graves' ophthalmopathy. CDR3 loop: CASSLDLWGDTEAFF. The CDR3 DNA is TGTGCCAGCAGCTTAGATTTATGGGGGGACACTGAAGCTTTCTTT.